Listed below are T cell receptor beta chains from one sample, sequenced in a study of T-cell reconstitution after alpha-beta-depleted transplantation in children. MiXCR was run by TCRdb on the PCR reads, yielding one entry per CDR3 protein. The sample lists approximately 45,000 distinct CDR3 sequences, approximately 52% occurring once. The sample consisted of peripheral blood, taken before TCRalphabeta/CD19-depleted stem cell transplant. The receptors were sampled from a boy younger than two with SCID, due to receive a stem cell transplant. The CDR3 runs from the conserved cysteine through the conserved F or W. Fields, in order: CDR3 DNA, CDR3 protein, D gene, V gene, J gene, clone size. D genes are given only for firm matches. The size entry is marked missing in some rows and otherwise reads once, few, many or a size class.

TGTGCCAGCGAGGGACAGGGCGATGAAGCTTTCTTT,CASEGQGDEAFF,TRBD1,TRBV10-3,TRBJ1-1,once
TGTGCCATCAAAGGGGACAGTCAAGAGACCCAGTACTTC,CAIKGDSQETQYF,TRBD1,TRBV10-3,TRBJ2-5,-
TGTGCCAGCAGCTTATGGACAGCGGGCTCCTACAATGAGCAGTTCTTC,CASSLWTAGSYNEQFF,-,TRBV7-8,TRBJ2-1,-
TGCAGTGCTAGGGTCGGTATCGGTCAGCCCCAGCATTTT,CSARVGIGQPQHF,-,TRBV20-1,TRBJ1-5,few
TGTGCCAGCAGCTCCGGGACAGGGATTTACAATGAGCAGTTCTTC,CASSSGTGIYNEQFF,TRBD1,TRBV7-2,TRBJ2-1,-
TGCGCCAGCAGCTTTGGGACGGCCGGGACAGGGGTCAACACCGGGGAGCTGTTTTTT,CASSFGTAGTGVNTGELFF,TRBD1,TRBV5-1,TRBJ2-2,few
TGTGCCAGCTCACCACAGGGAAGCGGTTGGTTTAGGAATGAGCAGTTCTTC,CASSPQGSGWFRNEQFF,-,TRBV18,TRBJ2-1,-
TGCGCCAGCAGCCGTCGATTAGCGGGGGACTCCTACGAGCAGTACTTC,CASSRRLAGDSYEQYF,TRBD2,TRBV4-1,TRBJ2-7,-
TGTGCCAGCAGCTTACGCGGGGGTGATACGCAGTATTTT,CASSLRGGDTQYF,TRBD2,TRBV7-2,TRBJ2-3,-
TGCAGCGCTAAAGCACCGGGCCTCCGAGAGACCCAGTACTTC,CSAKAPGLRETQYF,-,TRBV29-1,TRBJ2-5,-
TGCAGTGCTAGAGTGGCGGGGGGTGGCTACACCTTC,CSARVAGGGYTF,-,TRBV20-1,TRBJ1-2,-
TGTGCCAGCAGTTTAGACGACAGCACAGATACGCAGTATTTT,CASSLDDSTDTQYF,-,TRBV12-3/TRBV12-4,TRBJ2-3,few
TGCAGTGCTACCGTGATGGATCAGCCCCAGCATTTT,CSATVMDQPQHF,-,TRBV20-1,TRBJ1-5,-
TGTGCCAGCAGTTCCGGACAGGGACTTCCACCCGACGAGCAGTACTTC,CASSSGQGLPPDEQYF,TRBD1,TRBV6-5,TRBJ2-7,-
TGCGCCAGCAGCCCTCAGGGGATGAACACTGAAGCTTTCTTT,CASSPQGMNTEAFF,-,TRBV4-3,TRBJ1-1,once
TGCAGTGCTAGGGCTCCATGGGCGGGGCGGGAGACCCAGTACTTC,CSARAPWAGRETQYF,-,TRBV20-1,TRBJ2-5,-